Listed below are T cell receptor beta chains from one sample, sequenced in a study of blood T cell repertoires in COVID-19. Using immunoSEQ multiplex PCR, the repertoire was profiled, and TCRdb retains in-frame clones only, with some absent. The sample gives around 240,000 clones, 70% to 90% of which show up once; about 0.95% is in the top ten. Sequencing was done on a sample of PBMCs or T cells enriched from blood (not recorded which). Receptors were obtained from a man in his forties or fifties who had been exposed to COVID-19. Both conserved end residues are part of each CDR3. Each record gives: D gene, V gene, CDR3 length, J gene, clone size, CDR3 protein, CDR3 DNA. D genes are given only for firm matches. Expanded clones are given a class, and other clones once, few, many or no size at all.

TRBD2	TRBV6-4	15	TRBJ2-1	few	CASSDGLAGVDEQFF	TGTGCCAGCAGTGACGGTCTAGCGGGAGTTGATGAGCAGTTCTTC
NA	TRBV11-3	14	TRBJ1-1	NA	CASSLIRGGTEAFF	TGTGCCAGCAGCTTGATTAGGGGAGGCACTGAAGCTTTCTTT
TRBD2	TRBV7-8	16	TRBJ2-3	NA	CASSLSAGGPTDTQYF	TGTGCCAGCAGCTTATCAGCGGGAGGGCCAACAGATACGCAGTATTTT
NA	TRBV5-1	16	TRBJ2-1	NA	CASSLVSPGHYNEQFF	TGCGCCAGCAGCTTGGTGTCCCCAGGGCACTACAATGAGCAGTTCTTC
TRBD2	TRBV2	14	TRBJ2-3	NA	CASSGSGNRDTQYF	TGTGCCAGCAGTGGAAGCGGGAATAGGGATACGCAGTATTTT
NA	TRBV7-9	14	TRBJ1-1	NA	CASSSQTVDTEAFF	TGTGCCAGCAGCTCACAAACCGTTGACACTGAAGCTTTCTTT
NA	TRBV9	14	TRBJ2-1	NA	CASNRDSSYNEQFF	TGTGCCAGCAATCGGGACTCATCCTACAATGAGCAGTTCTTC
NA	TRBV12-3/TRBV12-4	11	TRBJ1-4	NA	CASSSGEKLFF	TGTGCCAGCAGTTCGGGGGAAAAACTGTTTTTT
TRBD1	TRBV30	13	TRBJ2-1	once	CACNRGQYNEQFF	TGTGCCTGCAACCGGGGACAGTACAATGAGCAGTTCTTC
NA	TRBV9	15	TRBJ2-5	NA	CASSVSYADQETQYF	TGTGCCAGCAGCGTAAGTTACGCAGACCAAGAGACCCAGTACTTC
NA	TRBV2	14	TRBJ1-3	NA	CASIPPGSGNTIYF	TGTGCCAGCATTCCGCCAGGGTCTGGAAACACCATATATTTT
NA	TRBV5-5	17	TRBJ2-2	NA	CASSLFSRGANTGELFF	TGTGCCAGCAGCTTGTTTAGTAGGGGCGCGAACACCGGGGAGCTGTTTTTT
TRBD2	TRBV7-2	17	TRBJ2-3	NA	CASRGLAGGPGTDTQYF	TGTGCCAGCAGAGGACTAGCGGGGGGGCCGGGCACAGATACGCAGTATTTT
TRBD1	TRBV9	15	TRBJ2-1	few	CASSPRGYAYNEQFF	TGTGCCAGCAGCCCCAGGGGGTACGCCTACAATGAGCAGTTCTTC
NA	TRBV5-1	16	TRBJ1-6	NA	CASSLIPPGENSPLHF	TGCGCCAGCAGCTTGATCCCCCCAGGGGAAAATTCACCCCTCCACTTT
NA	TRBV5-1	15	TRBJ2-7	NA	CASSFEPGLTYEQYF	TGCGCCAGCAGCTTTGAGCCGGGACTGACCTACGAGCAGTACTTC
NA	TRBV28	12	TRBJ1-1	NA	CASSPSGLEAFF	TGTGCCAGCAGCCCGTCAGGGCTGGAAGCTTTCTTT
TRBD1	TRBV12-5	15	TRBJ1-1	NA	CASGPGDRGGTEAFF	TGTGCTAGTGGTCCGGGGGACAGGGGGGGCACTGAAGCTTTCTTT
NA	TRBV3-1/TRBV3-2	13	TRBJ2-1	NA	CASSSTRDNEQFF	TGTGCCAGCAGCTCGACCAGGGACAATGAGCAGTTCTTC
NA	TRBV15	16	TRBJ1-1	NA	CATSRGRGLLNTEAFF	TGTGCCACCAGCAGAGGCAGAGGACTTTTGAACACTGAAGCTTTCTTT
NA	TRBV5-5	15	TRBJ1-5	once	CASSLWGEGNQPQHF	TGTGCCAGCAGCTTATGGGGGGAAGGCAATCAGCCCCAGCATTTT
NA	TRBV14	16	TRBJ1-1	NA	CASSQGAGAVGTEAFF	TGTGCCAGCAGCCAAGGGGCGGGGGCGGTCGGCACTGAAGCTTTCTTT
NA	TRBV18	14	TRBJ2-2	NA	CASSPQSNTGELFF	TGTGCCAGCTCACCCCAGTCAAACACCGGGGAGCTGTTTTTT
NA	TRBV7-9	11	TRBJ1-1	NA	CASSLGTPGFF	TGTGCCAGCAGCTTAGGAACCCCAGGTTTCTTT
NA	TRBV29-1	15	TRBJ1-2	NA	CSVERRRGTNYGYTF	TGCAGCGTTGAAAGGCGAAGAGGGACTAACTATGGCTACACCTTC
NA	TRBV27	13	TRBJ2-7	NA	CASSSNRDTEQYF	TGTGCCAGCAGTTCAAACAGGGATACCGAGCAGTACTTC
NA	TRBV7-9	12	TRBJ2-5	NA	CASSASGETQYF	TGTGCCAGCAGCGCCTCCGGGGAGACCCAGTACTTC
NA	TRBV29-1	14	TRBJ1-3	NA	CSVEVLGAGNTIYF	TGCAGCGTTGAAGTCCTTGGAGCAGGAAACACCATATATTTT
NA	TRBV7-8	16	TRBJ1-5	once	CASSPDRLLGDQPQHF	TGTGCCAGCAGCCCCGACAGGCTTTTGGGGGATCAGCCCCAGCATTTT
NA	TRBV2	13	TRBJ1-5	NA	CASSDRGNQPQHF	TGTGCCAGCAGTGACAGGGGAAATCAGCCCCAGCATTTT
NA	TRBV6-5	13	TRBJ1-3	once	CASITGRGNTIYF	TGTGCCAGCATTACAGGACGAGGAAACACCATATATTTT
NA	TRBV7-2	16	TRBJ2-6	NA	CASSLQGLSGANVLTF	TGTGCCAGCAGCTTACAGGGTCTCTCTGGGGCCAACGTCCTGACTTTC
TRBD1	TRBV2	15	TRBJ2-6	NA	CASSRQGPGANVLTF	TGTGCCAGCAGTCGACAGGGGCCTGGGGCCAACGTCCTGACTTTC
NA	TRBV2	15	TRBJ1-2	NA	CASRENRDHNYGYTF	TGTGCCAGCAGGGAGAACAGGGATCACAACTATGGCTACACCTTC
TRBD2	TRBV11-3	14	TRBJ2-5	NA	CASSTLAGWGTQYF	TGTGCCAGCAGCACACTAGCGGGATGGGGGACCCAGTACTTC
NA	TRBV28	16	TRBJ1-6	NA	CASSWWSGAANSPLHF	TGTGCCAGCAGTTGGTGGTCAGGCGCAGCAAATTCACCCCTCCACTTT
TRBD2	TRBV4-1	15	TRBJ2-5	NA	CASSQVSGDQETQYF	TGCGCCAGCAGCCAAGTTAGCGGGGACCAAGAGACCCAGTACTTC
TRBD2	TRBV19	16	TRBJ2-3	NA	CASGRAGGTGSDTQYF	TGTGCCAGTGGACGAGCGGGAGGGACAGGATCGGATACGCAGTATTTT
TRBD1	TRBV2	15	TRBJ1-6	NA	CASSETRQGSSPLHF	TGTGCCAGCAGTGAAACGCGACAGGGGTCTTCACCCCTCCACTTT
NA	TRBV6-5	14	TRBJ2-4	NA	CASSYGLAKNIQYF	TGTGCCAGCAGTTACGGCTTAGCCAAAAACATTCAGTACTTC
NA	TRBV7-3	13	TRBJ2-1	NA	CASSRRAYNEQFF	TGTGCCAGCAGCCGGCGGGCTTACAATGAGCAGTTCTTC
NA	TRBV6-5	12	TRBJ1-6	NA	CASGLSNSPLHF	TGTGCCAGCGGTCTAAGTAATTCACCCCTCCACTTT
NA	TRBV5-1	14	TRBJ2-1	NA	CASSLGHLQGMQFF	TGCGCCAGCAGCCTAGGACATCTACAGGGTATGCAGTTCTTC
NA	TRBV5-1	13	TRBJ2-5	NA	CASSFGATETQYF	TGCGCCAGCAGCTTTGGGGCGACGGAGACCCAGTACTTC
TRBD1	TRBV27	18	TRBJ1-5	NA	CASSLSGQGRLLNQPQHF	TGTGCCAGCAGTTTATCCGGACAGGGAAGGCTCCTAAATCAGCCCCAGCATTTT
TRBD1	TRBV5-1	15	TRBJ2-2	NA	CASSLGQGSPGELFF	TGCGCCAGCAGTTTGGGACAGGGTAGTCCCGGGGAGCTGTTTTTT
TRBD2	TRBV7-9	13	TRBJ2-2	once	CASSFGGTGELFF	TGTGCCAGCAGCTTCGGGGGGACCGGGGAGCTGTTTTTT